The clone carrying this T cell receptor (beta chain) was found a few times. What it binds is unknown. V shed 2 bases and J shed 6 bases, with 7 bases lying between them. Germline CDR1 and CDR2: MRHNA and SNTAGT. The CDR3 runs to 13 residues. This entry is derived from a study of cytomegalovirus exposure and HLA in healthy donors. Broader study findings: Previously analyzed data showed that most TCR beta V segments were productive at a frequency of about 90% or about 30%. Cytomegalovirus-associated TCR beta chains were listed, numbering approximately 150.

Use of 60 Vbeta and 13 Jbeta primers characterized the PCR. TCRdb's copy holds only in-frame clones and misses some; the assay was immunoSEQ multiplex PCR. This table holds 200,000 to 250,000 clones, more than 75% found once. The TCR comes from a middle-aged woman in good health and CMV-seronegative. The gene calls are TRBV6-4 and TRBJ2-2; D gene ambiguous. Material for sequencing was PBMCs. CDR3 residues: CASSDAAAGELFF. Written as DNA, the CDR3 is TGTGCCAGCAGTGACGCGGCGGCCGGGGAGCTGTTTTTT.